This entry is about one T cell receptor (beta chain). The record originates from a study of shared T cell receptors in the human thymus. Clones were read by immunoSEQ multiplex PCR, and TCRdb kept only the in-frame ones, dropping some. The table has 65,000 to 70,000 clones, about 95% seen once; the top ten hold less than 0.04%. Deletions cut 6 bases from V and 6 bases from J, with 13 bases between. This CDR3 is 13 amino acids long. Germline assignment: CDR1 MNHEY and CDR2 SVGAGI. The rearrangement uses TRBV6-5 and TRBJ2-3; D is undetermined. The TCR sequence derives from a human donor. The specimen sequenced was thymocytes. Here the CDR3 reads CASSDLKSDTQYF. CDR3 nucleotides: TGTGCCAGCAGCGATCTGAAGTCGGATACGCAGTATTTT.